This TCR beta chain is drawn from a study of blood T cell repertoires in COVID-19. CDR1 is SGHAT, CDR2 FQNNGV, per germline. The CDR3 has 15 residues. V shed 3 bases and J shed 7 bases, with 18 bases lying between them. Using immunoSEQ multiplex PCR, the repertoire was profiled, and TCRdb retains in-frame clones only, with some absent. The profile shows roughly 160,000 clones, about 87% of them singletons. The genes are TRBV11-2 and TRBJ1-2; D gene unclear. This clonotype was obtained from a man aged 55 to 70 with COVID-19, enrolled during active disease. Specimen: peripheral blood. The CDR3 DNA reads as TGTGCCAGCAGCTTGGCGCCCGGGTTTGAGGGTGGCTACACCTTC. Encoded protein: CASSLAPGFEGGYTF.